Presented here are 21 T cell receptor beta chains from one specimen sequenced in a study of CD8 T cells in Susac syndrome. It was with random hexamers that 0.5 to 1 ug RNA was reverse transcribed. TCRdb re-called the immunoSEQ multiplex PCR reads through MiXCR, storing one row per CDR3 protein. The sample shows under 90,000 distinct CDR3 sequences, 85% to 95% of them seen only once. Specimen: CD8+ T cells from PBMCs. The receptors come from a human donor with Susac syndrome.

The chain employs TRBV6-4 and TRBJ2-3; no clear D gene. Trimming pared 0 bases from V and 1 base from J, leaving 5 bases between. The germline gives CDR1 MRHNA, CDR2 SNTAGT. The length of the CDR3 is 14 residues. Here the CDR3 reads CASSDSRGTDTQYF. The DNA for the CDR3 is TGTGCCAGCAGTGACTCCAGAGGCACAGATACGCAGTATTTT.

V gene TRBV15 combines with J gene TRBJ2-1; D remains ambiguous. In germline, CDR1 is LNHNV, CDR2 YYDKDF (reference sequence). CDR3 length: 13 amino acids. Trimming stripped 6 bases from V and 5 bases from J, with 11 bases between. This CDR3 is CATSDFINNEQFF. CDR3 in DNA: TGTGCCACCAGTGACTTTATAAACAATGAGCAGTTCTTC. Full variable domain (remainder filled in from reference TRBV15 and TRBJ2-1): DAMVIQNPRYQVTQFGKPVTLSCSQTLNHNVMYWYQQKSSQAPKLLFHYYDKDFNNEADTPDNFQSRRPNTSFCFLDIRSPGLGDTAMYLCATSDFINNEQFFGPGTRLTVL.

The chain links TRBV5-4 to TRBJ2-1; D is unclear. V was shortened by 2 bases and J by 3 bases, with 9 bases between the two germline ends. The CDR3 extends over 14 amino acids. Germline loops: CDR1 SGHNT, CDR2 YYREEE (reference sequence). The CDR3 DNA reads as TGTGCCAGCAGCTTAAGAGGATACTACAATGAGCAGTTCTTC. Residues: CASSLRGYYNEQFF.

V is TRBV20-1 and J is TRBJ2-1; D unclear. Per the germline V gene, CDR1 is DFQATT and CDR2 is SNEGSKA (reference sequence). V was cut by 5 bases and J by 7 bases, with 27 bases left in between. The CDR3 length is 17 residues. CDR3 region: CSAPPLSVGINGNEQFF. The CDR3 bases are TGCAGTGCTCCGCCCCTCTCGGTGGGGATTAATGGAAATGAGCAGTTCTTC.

The rearrangement joins TRBV7-9 to TRBJ2-5; maybe TRBD1 (6 bases). Germline V lookup: CDR1 SEHNR, CDR2 FQNEAQ (reference sequence). The CDR3 is 16 amino acids. V shed 1 base and J shed 4 bases, with 16 bases lying between them. The CDR3 reads CASSLDVAGRGETQYF. CDR3 DNA: TGTGCCAGCAGCTTAGACGTTGCCGGCAGGGGAGAGACCCAGTACTTC.

The gene calls are TRBV5-1 and TRBJ1-2; TRBD1 is a possible D gene (5 bases). The CDR3 loop spans 15 amino acids. Trimming left V 4 bases short and J 0 bases short, with 13 bases between. Germline V lookup: CDR1 SGHRS, CDR2 YFSETQ. The CDR3: CASSPAGDPNYGYTF. The CDR3 DNA sequence: TGCGCCAGCAGCCCGGCGGGGGACCCTAACTATGGCTACACCTTC. The full variable domain, completed using reference TRBV5-1 and TRBJ1-2, is KAGVTQTPRYLIKTRGQQVTLSCSPISGHRSVSWYQQTPGQGLQFLFEYFSETQRNKGNFPGRFSGRQFSNSRSEMNVSTLELGDSALYLCASSPAGDPNYGYTFGSGTRLTVV.

The rearrangement joins TRBV4-2 to TRBJ2-7; D gene unclear. Germline V gene lookup returns CDR1 LGHNA and CDR2 YNFKEQ. CDR3 size: 15 residues. V was clipped by 1 base and J by 3 bases, with 13 bases between them. The CDR3 sequence: CASSQAADAGYEQYF. The CDR3, as DNA: TGTGCCAGCAGCCAAGCCGCGGACGCAGGCTACGAGCAGTACTTC.

The chain employs TRBV7-6 and TRBJ2-5; no reliable D call. Trimming took off 1 base at V and 2 bases at J, with 8 bases between the two ends. The CDR3 consists of 14 residues. Germline CDR1 and CDR2: SGHVS and FNYEAQ. The DNA for the CDR3 is TGTGCCAGCAGCTTAGTCGGGCCTCAAGAGACCCAGTACTTC. It yields the protein CASSLVGPQETQYF. The full variable domain, completed using reference TRBV7-6 and TRBJ2-5, is GAGVSQSPRYKVTKRGQDVALRCDPISGHVSLYWYRQALGQGPEFLTYFNYEAQQDKSGLPNDRFSAERPEGSISTLTIQRTEQRDSAMYRCASSLVGPQETQYFGPGTRLLVL.

V usage is TRBV14 and J usage is TRBJ2-7; D unresolved. Trimming removed 3 bases at V and 2 bases at J, with 8 bases between. This CDR3 contains 13 residues. CDR1 and CDR2 from the germline V gene are SGHDN and FVKESK. The CDR3 DNA sequence: TGTGCCAGCAGCCAGTACCAGACCTACGAGCAGTACTTC. Its protein is CASSQYQTYEQYF.

J is TRBJ2-7 and V is TRBV12-3 or TRBV12-4; 9 positions agree with TRBD1. This CDR3 contains 13 residues. Trimming removed 3 bases from V and 9 bases from J; junction bases left unmatched: 6. Here the CDR3 DNA reads TGTGCCAGCAGTTTGAACAGGGGGCAGGTGCAGTACTTC. Translated: CASSLNRGQVQYF.

V and J are TRBV5-1 and TRBJ1-2, with 8 bases that match TRBD1. The V segment lost 0 bases and the J segment 6 bases; nucleotides outside the gene matches: 13. Germline loops: CDR1 SGHRS, CDR2 YFSETQ. This CDR3 is 17 amino acids long. Written as DNA, the CDR3 is TGCGCCAGCAGCTTGGAGGGGGGTCGACAGGGGCTGAATGGCTACACCTTC. Residues: CASSLEGGRQGLNGYTF.

This chain links TRBV7-8 with TRBJ2-5, with TRBD2 matching 9 bases. Per germline, CDR1 SGHVS and CDR2 FQNEAQ. Trimming at V came to 5 bases and at J to 4 bases, leaving 8 bases not matched to a gene. The CDR3 runs 15 residues. The CDR3 nucleotides read TGTGCCAGCAGCCCCACGGGAGCGGGAGGAGAGACCCAGTACTTC. Encoded protein: CASSPTGAGGETQYF.

This chain uses TRBV20-1 with TRBJ2-2, with 7 bases identical to TRBD2. The CDR3 spans 15 residues. Germline values: CDR1 DFQATT, CDR2 SNEGSKA (reference sequence). Trimming removed 5 bases from V and 4 bases from J; junction bases left unmatched: 10. The CDR3: CSALSVSGLTGELFF. The CDR3 nucleotides are TGCAGTGCTCTCTCTGTTAGCGGGCTCACCGGGGAGCTGTTTTTT.

The chain couples TRBV28 to TRBJ2-3; 7 positions agree with TRBD2. The CDR3 extends over 19 amino acids. Germline-derived CDR1 and CDR2 are MDHEN and SYDVKM. The ends lost 2 bases at V and 1 base at J; junction bases unmatched: 15. For the CDR3, the DNA is TGTGCCAGCAGTTTACTTACCGGTGTCGGCGGGAGTGGCACAGATACGCAGTATTTT. Amino acid sequence: CASSLLTGVGGSGTDTQYF.

V gene TRBV20-1 combines with J gene TRBJ2-1; D uncertain. CDR1 is DFQATT, CDR2 SNEGSKA, per germline (reference sequence). The CDR3 has 11 residues. Trimming removed 1 base at V and 5 bases at J, with 3 bases between. The DNA of the CDR3 is TGCAGTGCTAGAGCGGACAATGAGCAGTTCTTC. Its protein product is CSARADNEQFF.

The DNA of the CDR3 is TGTGCCAGCAGTTTAAATGCTGGGGGGACAGATACGCAGTATTTT. Encoded protein: CASSLNAGGTDTQYF. This chain uses TRBV27 with TRBJ2-3, with D tentatively TRBD2 (6 bases). The germline V gene has CDR1 MNHEY and CDR2 SMNVEV (reference sequence). V lost 2 bases and J 3 bases, leaving 12 bases between the germline ends. CDR3 length: 15 residues.

The V and J genes are TRBV6-4 and TRBJ2-3, with D maybe TRBD2 (6 bases). Per germline, CDR1 MRHNA and CDR2 SNTAGT. The CDR3 is made up of 14 amino acids. V was clipped by 2 bases and J by 0 bases, with 6 bases between them. CDR3 sequence (DNA): TGTGCCAGCAGTGACAGCGGGAGCACAGATACGCAGTATTTT. Residues: CASSDSGSTDTQYF.

This clonotype turned up a few times. The rearrangement links TRBV9 to TRBJ2-7; the D gene is possibly TRBD2 (5 bases). The CDR3 totals 14 residues. The V gene lost 10 bases and the J gene lost 2 bases, with 19 bases spanning the gap. The germline V gene has CDR1 SGDLS and CDR2 YYNGEE. CDR3 region: CAATEFGGPYEQYF. In DNA, the CDR3 is TGTGCCGCCACGGAATTTGGCGGGCCCTACGAGCAGTACTTC.

The chain has TRBV20-1 and TRBJ1-1; D not resolved. This CDR3 has 15 residues. Trimming stripped 4 bases from V and 0 bases from J, with 15 bases between. In germline, CDR1 is DFQATT, CDR2 SNEGSKA (reference sequence). The CDR3 here is CSAILRAIMNTEAFF. The CDR3 nucleotides read TGCAGTGCTATTCTAAGGGCTATAATGAACACTGAAGCTTTCTTT.

DNA for the CDR3: TGTGCCACCTCAGGGGACAGGGGAGGTGGCTACACCTTC. Translating it yields CATSGDRGGGYTF. This chain connects TRBV10-3 to TRBJ1-2, with 10 bases lining up with TRBD1. Losses at the gene ends were 10 bases for V and 7 bases for J; bases not matched to a gene: 9. The CDR3 extends over 13 amino acids. The germline V gene encodes CDR1 ENHRY and CDR2 SYGVKD.

The CDR3 bases are TGCGCCAGCAGCTATGAGGGACTGAACACTGAAGCTTTCTTT. Translation gives CASSYEGLNTEAFF. This rearrangement joins TRBV5-1 to TRBJ1-1; possibly TRBD1 for D (5 bases). The CDR3 has 14 residues. The germline V and J ends were trimmed by 3 bases and 0 bases, with 9 bases remaining between them. Germline-derived CDR1 and CDR2 are SGHRS and YFSETQ.